This T cell receptor (beta chain) came from a study of shared clonotypes between healthy human individuals. CDR3 length: 12 amino acids. In germline, CDR1 is LGHNA, CDR2 YSLEER. Trimming pared 5 bases from V and 4 bases from J, leaving 7 bases between. Using immunoSEQ multiplex PCR, the repertoire was profiled, and TCRdb retains in-frame clones only, with some absent. This table holds around 990,000 clones, approximately 75% found once. Sequenced input: memory CD4+ T cells from PBMCs. Indicated subset: CD45RA-negative fraction. The sequence derives from a young man in good health. Some clones in this sample may be carry-over from other donors' samples. The rearrangement links TRBV4-3 to TRBJ2-3; a possible D gene is TRBD1 (6 bases). The CDR3: CASSKGADTQYF. CDR3 DNA: TGCGCCAGCAGCAAGGGGGCAGATACGCAGTATTTT.